These 28 T cell receptor beta chains originate from one sample sequenced in a study of cytomegalovirus exposure and HLA in healthy donors. PCR primers comprised 60 Vbeta and 13 Jbeta primers. Sequencing was performed with immunoSEQ multiplex PCR; in TCRdb, only in-frame clones are kept and a portion is missing. The sample has some 100,000 clones, 60% to 80% seen once; the top ten hold about 4.5%. Specimen: PBMCs. Receptors were obtained from a woman between 18 and 29 years old in good health and CMV-seropositive.

This clone has more than one count but fewer than ten. This rearrangement joins TRBV7-9 to TRBJ2-4; the D gene is possibly TRBD2 (5 bases). V was clipped by 4 bases and J by 1 base, with 11 bases between them. The CDR3 is 15 amino acids. Germline-derived CDR1 and CDR2 are SEHNR and FQNEAQ (reference sequence). The CDR3 region has the DNA TGTGCCAGCAGCTCCGCGACTACTGCCAAAAACATTCAGTACTTC. Residues: CASSSATTAKNIQYF.

Only one count was recorded for this clone. This chain uses TRBV30 with TRBJ1-5, with 7 bases that match TRBD1. There are 16 residues in the CDR3. The junction had 12 bases not matched to a gene; V was cut back by 7 bases and J by 0 bases. The germline CDR1 and CDR2 sequences are GTSNPN and SVGIG (reference sequence). The DNA of the CDR3 is TGTGCCTCGGACAGGTACCGGGATTATAGCAATCAGCCCCAGCATTTT. Its translation: CASDRYRDYSNQPQHF.

This clone was seen only a few times. V gene TRBV6-6 combines with J gene TRBJ2-7, with D tentatively TRBD1 (5 bases). V was pared by 6 bases and J by 1 base, with 10 bases between. Germline loops: CDR1 MNHNY, CDR2 SVGAGI (reference sequence). The CDR3 sequence is 13 residues long. CDR3 coding DNA: TGTGCCAGCAGCAGACAGCTTTCCTACGAGCAGTACTTC. Translating gives CASSRQLSYEQYF.

This clone has only a few counts. The chain is built from TRBV5-8 and TRBJ2-5; 7 bases are shared with TRBD2. Germline V gives CDR1 SGHTS, CDR2 YDEGEE. This CDR3 has 16 residues. Losses at the gene ends were 1 base for V and 2 bases for J; bases not matched to a gene: 8. CDR3 DNA: TGTGCCAGCAGCTTGCTGGCTAGCGGAGGGCAAGAGACCCAGTACTTC. This sequence encodes CASSLLASGGQETQYF.

This sequence joins TRBV7-9 and TRBJ2-5; 10 bases align to TRBD2. The CDR3 contains 15 residues. CDR1 and CDR2 (germline): SEHNR, FQNEAQ (reference sequence). The ends lost 5 bases at V and 5 bases at J; junction bases unmatched: 8. CDR3: CASSQSGRAVETQYF. DNA of the CDR3: TGTGCCAGCAGCCAAAGCGGGAGGGCCGTCGAGACCCAGTACTTC.

This sequence joins TRBV2 and TRBJ2-7; TRBD2 is a possible D gene (6 bases). Looked up from germline, CDR1 is SNHLY and CDR2 is FYNNEI. The CDR3 length is 14 residues. Trimming left V 4 bases short and J 3 bases short, with 13 bases between. This chain's CDR3 is CASSGRGLVYEQYF. The CDR3 coding sequence is TGTGCCAGCAGTGGCCGGGGACTGGTCTACGAGCAGTACTTC.

The J gene is TRBJ2-5, the V gene TRBV2; a possible D gene is TRBD1 (6 bases). The germline gives CDR1 SNHLY, CDR2 FYNNEI. Trimming took 1 base from V and 3 from J, leaving 12 bases between them. This CDR3 region has 15 residues. CDR3 DNA sequence: TGTGCCAGCAGTGAAGGGGGGCTGGGAAAAGAGACCCAGTACTTC. It translates to CASSEGGLGKETQYF.

The chain uses TRBV6-5 and TRBJ1-1; 7 nucleotides line up with TRBD1. V was clipped by 2 bases and J by 4 bases; unmatched bases: 1. This CDR3 region has 13 residues. Germline CDR1 is MNHEY and CDR2 is SVGAGI. The CDR3 coding sequence is TGTGCCAGCAGTTACAACAGGGGCACTGAAGCTTTCTTT. The encoded protein is CASSYNRGTEAFF.

The gene calls are TRBV7-9 and TRBJ2-7; 8 bases align to TRBD1. Germline CDR1 SEHNR, CDR2 FQNEAQ (reference sequence). This CDR3 region has 14 residues. V lost 4 bases, J lost 0 bases, and 2 bases stayed unmatched. DNA for the CDR3: TGTGCCAGCAGCTCCGGACAGGGCTCCTACGAGCAGTACTTC. Its protein product is CASSSGQGSYEQYF.

V is TRBV10-3 and J is TRBJ2-5, with D uncertain. CDR1 and CDR2 (germline): ENHRY, SYGVKD. There are 12 residues in the CDR3. Trimming pared 1 base from V and 5 bases from J, leaving 5 bases between. CDR3 residues: CAISELSETQYF. The DNA for the CDR3 is TGTGCCATCAGTGAGTTATCCGAGACCCAGTACTTC.

V is TRBV28 and J is TRBJ2-5; D is undetermined. CDR3 size: 14 residues. In germline, CDR1 is MDHEN, CDR2 SYDVKM. Trimming cost V 3 bases and J 5 bases, with 13 bases left between them. The CDR3 DNA reads as TGTGCCAGCAGTTTCTGGCAGCTCAGGGAGACCCAGTACTTC. This sequence encodes CASSFWQLRETQYF.

The chain links TRBV6-5 to TRBJ1-2; tentative D call: TRBD1 (6 bases). V dropped 6 bases and J dropped 2 bases, with 13 bases sitting between them. The germline V gene encodes CDR1 MNHEY and CDR2 SVGAGI. This CDR3 is built from 14 residues. The chain's CDR3 is CASSRQETNYGYTF. CDR3 coding DNA: TGTGCCAGCAGCCGACAGGAGACGAACTATGGCTACACCTTC.

V is TRBV14 and J is TRBJ2-7, with a tentative D call TRBD1 (5 bases). The CDR3 covers 15 residues. The V end lost 0 bases, the J end lost 2 bases, and 11 bases lay between the germline ends. Per the germline V gene, CDR1 is SGHDN and CDR2 is FVKESK. CDR3 in DNA: TGTGCCAGCAGCCAAGATAGAACAGGAACCTACGAGCAGTACTTC. It codes for CASSQDRTGTYEQYF.

The chain employs TRBV6-5 and TRBJ1-2; 7 bases fit TRBD1. After removal of 2 bases from V and 5 bases from J, the junction contained 11 bases not matched to a gene. The germline CDR1 and CDR2 sequences are MNHEY and SVGAGI. CDR3 length: 16 amino acids. In DNA, the CDR3 is TGTGCCAGCAGTTACGGGCCACCGGGACAGACTTATGGCTACACCTTC. Protein: CASSYGPPGQTYGYTF.

The V gene is TRBV11-2, the J gene TRBJ2-1, with D maybe TRBD2 (6 bases). This CDR3 is built from 14 residues. Trimming took off 4 bases at V and 16 bases at J, with 23 bases between the two ends. Germline CDR1 is SGHAT and CDR2 is FQNNGV. The CDR3 sequence: CASSSFSSSDPPFF. Here the CDR3 DNA reads TGTGCCAGCAGCTCTTTCTCCTCTAGCGATCCCCCCTTCTTC.

The genes are TRBV5-1 and TRBJ2-5, with TRBD2 matching 14 bases. The V gene's germline CDR1 is SGHRS and CDR2 YFSETQ. J was trimmed by 4 bases and V by 3 bases; bases with no gene match: 8. The CDR3 covers 17 residues. CDR3 sequence reads: CASSSGLAGAVGETQYF. CDR3 in DNA: TGCGCCAGCAGCTCGGGACTAGCGGGAGCCGTAGGAGAGACCCAGTACTTC.

The chain joins TRBV28 to TRBJ1-2; D gene uncertain. CDR3 size: 12 residues. Germline V gene sequence: CDR1 MDHEN, CDR2 SYDVKM. This chain's CDR3 is CATSEGDYGYTF. CDR3 bases: TGTGCTACTTCGGAGGGAGACTATGGCTACACCTTC.

This clone was counted once. CDR3 sequence reads: CASSWGSRTGGDTQYF. For the CDR3, the DNA is TGTGCCAGCAGCTGGGGTTCCCGGACAGGGGGAGATACGCAGTATTTT. J is TRBJ2-3 and V is TRBV7-2; 10 bases map to TRBD1. Germline CDR1 is SGHTA and CDR2 is FQGNSA. CDR3 size: 16 residues. V lost 4 bases, J lost 5 bases, and 9 bases stayed unmatched.

The chain recombines TRBV7-8 with TRBJ1-5; D may be TRBD1 (5 bases). From germline, CDR1 is SGHVS and CDR2 FQNEAQ. Trimming took off 0 bases at V and 1 base at J, with 13 bases between the two ends. The CDR3 extends over 17 amino acids. The CDR3 nucleotides read TGTGCCAGCAGCTTAGCGAGAAGGGGTTTGAGCAATCAGCCCCAGCATTTT. It translates to CASSLARRGLSNQPQHF.

The CDR3 DNA reads TGTGCCAGTGGGACTTTGACAGATACGCAGTATTTT. This translates into CASGTLTDTQYF. The rearrangement links TRBV19 to TRBJ2-3; possibly TRBD2 for D (6 bases). The germline CDR1 and CDR2 sequences are LNHDA and SQIVND (reference sequence). The V end was cut by 8 bases, the J end by 3 bases, with 9 bases between. This CDR3 spans 12 amino acids.

This sequence joins TRBV27 and TRBJ2-7; D perhaps matches TRBD2 (5 bases). Per germline, CDR1 MNHEY and CDR2 SMNVEV (reference sequence). The CDR3 consists of 15 residues. Trimming removed 0 bases at V and 5 bases at J, with 14 bases between. This chain's CDR3 is CASSLSGIKPHEQYF. DNA of the CDR3: TGTGCCAGCAGTTTATCCGGGATCAAACCCCACGAGCAGTACTTC.

The rearrangement joins TRBV27 to TRBJ2-3, with TRBD2 identical over 7 bases. V shed 4 bases and J 0 bases; nucleotides not matched to a gene: 4. The CDR3 has 15 amino acids. Germline V lookup: CDR1 MNHEY, CDR2 SMNVEV (reference sequence). The CDR3 bases are TGTGCCAGCAGTTCTAGCGGATCTAGCACAGATACGCAGTATTTT. This sequence encodes CASSSSGSSTDTQYF.

This chain uses TRBV28 with TRBJ2-1; 14 positions agree with TRBD2. Trimming cost V 4 bases and J 1 base; bases outside gene matches: 6. The CDR3 runs 18 residues. Germline V gene sequence: CDR1 MDHEN, CDR2 SYDVKM. The CDR3 nucleotides read TGTGCCAGCAGTTCGGGACTAGCGGGAGTGAGGTCCTACAATGAGCAGTTCTTC. The encoded protein is CASSSGLAGVRSYNEQFF.

The rearrangement joins TRBV25-1 to TRBJ2-3, with 10 nucleotides matching TRBD1. Germline V gene data show CDR1 as MGHDK and CDR2 as SYGVNS. J lost 3 bases, V lost 5 bases, and 5 bases had no gene match. The CDR3 is 15 amino acids. CDR3 DNA sequence: TGTGCCAGCAGTAGGGGACAGGGGATGACAGATACGCAGTATTTT. This sequence encodes CASSRGQGMTDTQYF.

In its sample, this clone was seen once. The chain recombines TRBV4-3 with TRBJ2-1; TRBD2 is a possible D gene (6 bases). V lost 0 bases and J lost 8, with 14 bases in between. The CDR3 runs 15 residues. Germline CDR1 LGHNA, CDR2 YSLEER. The CDR3 DNA sequence: TGCGCCAGCAGCCAAGATCTGACTAGTCTCTATGAGCAGTTCTTC. Amino acids: CASSQDLTSLYEQFF.

The V and J genes are TRBV19 and TRBJ1-1; 10 nucleotides match TRBD1. Germline CDR1 is LNHDA and CDR2 is SQIVND (reference sequence). The CDR3 runs to 14 residues. V was pared by 5 bases and J by 4 bases, with 4 bases of the junction left unmatched. CDR3 in DNA: TGTGCCAGTAGTTCGACAGGGGGCGTCACTGAAGCTTTCTTT. Translating it yields CASSSTGGVTEAFF.

J is TRBJ1-5 and V is TRBV6-5; tentative D call: TRBD1 (5 bases). Looked up from germline, CDR1 is MNHEY and CDR2 is SVGAGI. V lost 8 bases to trimming and J lost 3 bases, with 14 bases between them. The CDR3 runs 14 residues. The CDR3 region is CASCSGGFNQPQHF. CDR3 coding DNA: TGTGCCAGCTGCAGCGGGGGTTTCAATCAGCCCCAGCATTTT.

The rearrangement uses TRBV18 and TRBJ1-5, with TRBD1 as a possible D gene (6 bases). Germline V gives CDR1 KGHSH, CDR2 LQKENI. This CDR3 has 14 amino acids. The V gene lost 3 bases and the J gene lost 9 bases, with 15 bases spanning the gap. CDR3 bases: TGTGCCAGCTCACCGGACAGCAACGAGGGGCCCCAGCATTTT. This translates into CASSPDSNEGPQHF.